Reported below is one T cell receptor (beta chain). The target of this receptor is not known. No qualities accompany the bases; no much larger clone lies one base away. This sample stems from a study of blood T cell repertoires in COVID-19 (dated by TCRdb to 2020 to 2022). Regarding the research as a whole: Samples covering the acute and convalescent phases of COVID-19 were provided by collaborators in the United States, Italy and Spain. The material from the prospective study consisted of cDNA or gDNA derived from T cells, B-cell-depleted T cells, or PBMCs. The dataset comprised deeply sampled blood TCRbeta repertoires from subjects exposed to, actively infected with, or recovered from COVID-19. The repertoires were released in a freely available public database meant as a resource for research on the immune response to SARS-CoV-2. The samples were drawn from the first 160 participants of the ongoing ImmuneRACE study and from 1,254 subjects provided by 6 global collaborators. A de-identified subject ID, COVID-19 status, age in years and sex were almost always included in the sample metadata. Where available, HLA class I and class II types were taken from metadata supplied by the sample provider and were not determined by assay-based typing. Results the study describes overall, beyond this receptor: The amount of clinical and demographic metadata varied by source and participant and was provided uncurated.

The immunoSEQ Assay, a bias-controlled multiplex PCR, was used to amplify TCRbeta CDR3 regions from genomic DNA. The authors processed their data as follows. Within the assay, amplification of reference gene primers was used to estimate how many nucleated cells each sample contained. Sequence reads were collapsed and filtered to measure the absolute abundance of every unique TCRbeta CDR3 rearrangement. For each sample, productive Simpson clonality was calculated by taking the square root of Simpson's diversity index across productive rearrangements. The table was pulled from immuneACCESS by TCRdb, which kept in-frame rearrangements only. Such tables lose some clones; where checked, under half of the loss comes from unresolved V genes, and the rest has no known cause. V and J calls and clone size are as listed in that table; D and trimming were resolved from the DNA. The table for this sample lists tens of thousands of clones; 65% to 90% of them were counted only once. Approximately 20% of the sample is held by the ten biggest clonotypes.

Whole blood was collected in K2EDTA tubes by collaborating institutions according to the institutions' own protocols. Collaborator samples were shipped for TCRbeta analysis as frozen whole blood, isolated PBMCs, or DNA extracted from either sample type. From the cysteine through the phenylalanine, the CDR3 covers 16 amino acids. Only the CDR3 part of the read is kept: 48 bases, read in frame from the first base. Taken from the germline V gene, the CDR1 and CDR2 loops are SGHTA and FQGNSA. The V and J ends are trimmed by 0 bases and 5 bases, leaving 17 bases between them. The chain links TRBV7-2 with TRBJ2-7; the D gene is possibly TRBD2, with 5 bases matching. This TCR was sampled from a human donor in a cohort sampled during active COVID-19. The source material was peripheral blood. The sequence in DNA is TGTGCCAGCAGCTTAGCCTCTATACGGGGTTCCAACGAGCAGTACTTC. Translated, this is CASSLASIRGSNEQYF.